What follows are 11 T cell receptor beta chains derived from one specimen sequenced in a study of blood T cell repertoires in COVID-19 (dated by TCRdb to the early 2020s). The protocol used for the library was the immunoSEQ multiplex PCR assay. As stored in TCRdb, this immuneACCESS dataset retains in-frame rearrangements with V and J assigned. A fraction of the clones does not appear; measured against another copy, unresolved V genes explain less than half of the discrepancy, and the remainder lacks a known reason. A total of about 190,000 clones appear in this sample, less than 90% of them only once. The ten largest clonotypes hold approximately 1.1% of the sample. Specimen: peripheral blood. These receptors were obtained from a man younger than 40 with acute or convalescent COVID-19.

The gene calls are TRBV12-3 or TRBV12-4 and TRBJ1-4, with 8 bases identical to TRBD1. V was clipped by 6 bases and J by 10 bases; unmatched bases: 7. CDR3 length: 13 amino acids. The CDR3 DNA sequence: TGTGCCAGCAGGGCGACAGGGGTTCGAAAACTGTTTTTT. Its protein product is CASRATGVRKLFF.

CDR3 sequence reads: CASSQADRGGREKLFF. CDR3 nucleotide sequence: TGTGCCAGCAGCCAAGCCGACAGGGGCGGGCGAGAAAAACTGTTTTTT. The chain uses TRBV3-1 (or the pseudogene TRBV3-2) and TRBJ1-4; 8 bases agree with TRBD1. The CDR3 contains 16 residues. V lost 1 base to trimming and J lost 8 bases; unmatched junction nucleotides: 9. Germline CDR1 is LGHDT and CDR2 is YNNKEL (reference sequence).

This clone was recorded only once. V usage is TRBV27 and J usage is TRBJ2-7; 8 bases agree with TRBD1. The CDR3 totals 13 residues. CDR1 and CDR2 (germline): MNHEY, SMNVEV (reference sequence). Trimming removed 6 bases from V and 4 bases from J; junction bases left unmatched: 5. The CDR3 DNA is TGTGCCAGCAGATCAGGGGGCCAATACGAGCAGTACTTC. Translation: CASRSGGQYEQYF.

J is TRBJ1-5 and V is TRBV28; TRBD1 matches 11 bases. The CDR3 totals 15 residues. Germline-derived CDR1 and CDR2 are MDHEN and SYDVKM. V lost 1 base and J lost 10; bases outside the gene matches: 6. This chain's CDR3 is CASSLSGQGVGPQHF. CDR3 bases: TGTGCCAGCAGTTTATCGGGACAGGGGGTCGGTCCCCAGCATTTT.

In this sample, this clone turned up once. The rearrangement links TRBV19 to TRBJ2-5, with a weak D call TRBD1 (6 bases). The CDR3 is made up of 12 amino acids. Germline V CDR1 and CDR2: LNHDA, SQIVND (reference sequence). V was pared by 3 bases and J by 5 bases, with 7 bases between. In DNA, the CDR3 is TGTGCCAGTAGTATCCAGGGGGAGACCCAGTACTTC. Protein: CASSIQGETQYF.

This clone was counted a few times. The chain combines TRBV10-2 with TRBJ2-3; 7 bases are a match to TRBD2. Germline assignment: CDR1 WSHSY and CDR2 SAAADI. The CDR3 runs to 15 residues. The ends lost 4 bases at V and 6 bases at J; junction bases unmatched: 10. For the CDR3, the DNA is TGCGCCAGCAGTGCGGGGGGTAGTTCCTTCGATACGCAGTATTTT. It is translated as CASSAGGSSFDTQYF.

The chain links TRBV5-1 to TRBJ1-6; 8 bases fit TRBD1. This CDR3 region has 14 residues. Germline-derived CDR1 and CDR2 are SGHRS and YFSETQ. Losses at the gene ends were 6 bases for V and 7 bases for J; bases not matched to a gene: 6. The CDR3 loop reads CASTTGGLNSPLHF. As DNA, the CDR3 is TGCGCCAGCACAACAGGGGGTCTGAATTCACCCCTCCACTTT.

V and J are TRBV7-9 and TRBJ1-1, with no clear D. Trimming shortened V by 3 bases and J by 1 base, and 9 bases separated the two germline ends. Per germline, CDR1 SEHNR and CDR2 FQNEAQ (reference sequence). The CDR3 has 14 amino acids. CDR3 in DNA: TGTGCCAGCAGCTTCAGGCAAAAGAACACTGAAGCTTTCTTT. Its translation: CASSFRQKNTEAFF.

The V call is TRBV9, the J call TRBJ2-3; possible D gene TRBD2, 5 bases. Trimming removed 0 bases from V and 2 bases from J, with 10 bases in between. From germline, CDR1 is SGDLS and CDR2 YYNGEE. This CDR3 comprises 15 residues. CDR3 in DNA: TGTGCCAGCAGCGTAGGGACGGGATTCACAGATACGCAGTATTTT. This gives the protein CASSVGTGFTDTQYF.

The chain has TRBV28 and TRBJ1-1, with 7 bases lining up with TRBD1. The CDR3 is made up of 15 amino acids. Germline CDR1 MDHEN, CDR2 SYDVKM. After removal of 4 bases from V and 1 base from J, the junction contained 6 bases not matched to a gene. The CDR3 sequence: CASSSRQGRNTEAFF. The DNA of the CDR3 is TGTGCCAGCAGTTCTCGACAGGGAAGGAACACTGAAGCTTTCTTT.

V and J are TRBV13 and TRBJ2-2, with 8 bases fitting TRBD2. The germline CDR1 and CDR2 sequences are PRHDT and FYEKMQ (reference sequence). V lost 4 bases to trimming and J lost 8 bases; unmatched junction nucleotides: 15. CDR3 length equals 17 residues. The CDR3 is CASSYTTGGGSRGELFF. CDR3 sequence (DNA): TGTGCCAGCAGCTACACCACCGGCGGGGGGTCAAGAGGGGAGCTGTTTTTT.